The sequence of this TCR beta chain was determined in a study of T cell changes during pregnancy in multiple sclerosis. Method: immunoSEQ multiplex PCR; TCRdb's copy keeps in-frame clones and lacks some. The sample yields around 34,000 clones, 90% seen once. The length of the CDR3 is 15 residues. Germline CDR1 reads LGHNA; CDR2 reads YSLEER. V was trimmed by 4 bases and J by 4 bases, leaving 17 bases between them. The input for sequencing was CD8+ T cells from peripheral blood mononuclear cells, taken in the first trimester of pregnancy. The chain combines TRBV4-3 with TRBJ2-7, with D unclear. The sequence was obtained from a female donor with multiple sclerosis, enrolled in a pregnancy study. The CDR3 bases are TGCGCCAGCAGCCCCCGACCCTCAGCTAGTTACGAGCAGTACTTC. The encoded protein is CASSPRPSASYEQYF.